These 30 T cell receptor beta chains were sequenced from one sample in a study of blood T cell repertoires in COVID-19. Sequencing used immunoSEQ multiplex PCR; TCRdb keeps in-frame clones, though not all of them. The data hold about 150,000 clones, with approximately 80% observed a single time. Material for sequencing was peripheral blood. Receptors originate from a man aged 55 to 70 with acute or convalescent COVID-19.

The gene calls are TRBV14 and TRBJ1-4; D may be TRBD1 (5 bases). V shed 6 bases and J shed 4 bases, with 12 bases lying between them. CDR1 is SGHDN and CDR2 is FVKESK in the germline V gene. There are 14 residues in the CDR3. CDR3 loop: CASSRGTGNEKLFF. The CDR3 DNA follows: TGTGCCAGCAGTCGCGGGACGGGTAATGAAAAACTGTTTTTT. Variable domain in full (rest from reference TRBV14 and TRBJ1-4): EAGVTQFPSHSVIEKGQTVTLRCDPISGHDNLYWYRRVMGKEIKFLLHFVKESKQDESGMPNNRFLAERTGGTYSTLKVQPAELEDSGVYFCASSRGTGNEKLFFGSGTQLSVL.

In the case of this clone: A junction boundary mismatches the germline segment, possibly from a read error. The chain couples TRBV7-7 to TRBJ2-2, with D uncertain. Germline CDR1 is SSHAT and CDR2 is FNYEAQ (reference sequence). There are 14 residues in the CDR3. CDR3 sequence (DNA): TGTGCTAGCAGCTTAGACTCGAACACCGGGGAGCTGTTTTTT. It yields the protein CASSLDSNTGELFF.

This clone turned up a few times. The CDR3 here is CASSSRDWGNEQFF. DNA for the CDR3: TGTGCCAGCAGCTCCCGGGACTGGGGCAATGAGCAGTTCTTC. This chain links TRBV7-3 with TRBJ2-1, with D possibly TRBD2 on 6 matching bases. Germline V gene data show CDR1 as SGHTA and CDR2 as FQGTGA. Trimming stripped 4 bases from V and 6 bases from J, with 13 bases between. The CDR3 has 14 residues.

The CDR3 nucleotides are TGTGCCAGCAAGTTAGGGGTAGGTGGCTACACCTTC. Amino acid sequence: CASKLGVGGYTF. The V and J genes are TRBV12-3 or TRBV12-4 and TRBJ1-2, with TRBD1 as a possible D gene (5 bases). Trimming shortened V by 7 bases and J by 7 bases, and 13 bases separated the two germline ends. The CDR3 is 12 residues long.

The V and J genes are TRBV6-1 and TRBJ1-3; D not certain. Germline V gene lookup returns CDR1 MNHNS and CDR2 SASEGT. With 3 bases removed from V and 4 bases from J, the gap between germline ends came to 7 bases. This CDR3 has 13 residues. The chain's CDR3 is CASSEIEGNTIYF. DNA of the CDR3: TGTGCCAGCAGTGAGATTGAGGGAAACACCATATATTTT.

CDR3 coding DNA: TGTGCCAGCAGCTCGACAGGTCGGGAGCTGTTTTTT. As protein: CASSSTGRELFF. V gene TRBV7-2 combines with J gene TRBJ2-2; the D gene is possibly TRBD1 (6 bases). The length of the CDR3 is 12 residues. Germline CDR1 reads SGHTA; CDR2 reads FQGNSA. V shed 4 bases and J shed 9 bases, with 9 bases lying between them.

This chain joins TRBV9 and TRBJ2-5; 7 bases map to TRBD1. Unmatched junction bases numbered 3, after V lost 3 bases and J lost 4 bases. In germline, CDR1 is SGDLS, CDR2 YYNGEE. The CDR3 runs to 13 residues. In nucleotides, the CDR3 is TGTGCCAGCAGCGGCCCAGGGGGAGAGACCCAGTACTTC. It specifies CASSGPGGETQYF.

As DNA, the CDR3 is TGTGCCAGCAGCCGCCGGGACTCGAATGAGCAGTTCTTC. Its protein is CASSRRDSNEQFF. This chain joins TRBV6-2 or TRBV6-3 and TRBJ2-1; D might be TRBD2 (6 bases). Germline assignment: CDR1 MNHEY and CDR2 SVGEGT. Between the trimmed V and J ends, which lost 6 bases and 7 bases, there was a span of 13 bases. The CDR3 sequence is 13 residues long.

The J gene is TRBJ1-2, the V gene TRBV9, with TRBD1 as a possible D gene (5 bases). Trimming removed 4 bases from V and 2 bases from J, with 18 bases in between. The CDR3 totals 16 residues. Germline lookup yields CDR1 SGDLS and CDR2 YYNGEE. Written as DNA, the CDR3 is TGTGCCAGCAGCCTTTATGGGGAGGCAGGGAACTATGGCTACACCTTC. Encoded protein: CASSLYGEAGNYGYTF.

The genes are TRBV7-3 and TRBJ2-2, with TRBD1 matching 9 bases. Germline assignment: CDR1 SGHTA and CDR2 FQGTGA. The CDR3 runs 15 residues. Losses at the gene ends were 5 bases for V and 1 base for J; bases not matched to a gene: 2. CDR3 sequence: CASSETGGNTGELFF. In DNA, the CDR3 is TGTGCCAGCAGCGAGACAGGGGGGAACACCGGGGAGCTGTTTTTT.

The chain carries TRBV7-9 and TRBJ2-3, with 10 bases identical to TRBD2. V was clipped by 10 bases and J by 0 bases; unmatched bases: 7. The CDR3 loop spans 15 amino acids. In germline, CDR1 is SEHNR, CDR2 FQNEAQ (reference sequence). CDR3 nucleotide sequence: TGTGCCACCTTTAGCGGGGGGCCGAGCACAGATACGCAGTATTTT. Translating gives CATFSGGPSTDTQYF. The entire variable domain, with the rest obtained from reference TRBV7-9 and TRBJ2-3, is as follows: DTGVSQNPRHKITKRGQNVTFRCDPISEHNRLYWYRQTLGQGPEFLTYFQNEAQLEKSRLLSDRFSAERPKGSFSTLEIQRTEQGDSAMYLCATFSGGPSTDTQYFGPGTRLTVL.

The chain links TRBV19 to TRBJ1-3; TRBD1 matches 9 bases. The V gene's germline CDR1 is LNHDA and CDR2 SQIVND (reference sequence). The CDR3 consists of 15 residues. Trimming cost V 6 bases and J 0 bases; bases outside gene matches: 3. The chain's CDR3 is CASSRDRASGNTIYF. CDR3 DNA sequence: TGTGCCAGTAGCCGGGACAGGGCCTCTGGAAACACCATATATTTT.

This clone came up a few times. The chain employs TRBV7-9 and TRBJ1-2; D not certain. The CDR3 covers 12 residues. Germline CDR1 reads SEHNR; CDR2 reads FQNEAQ (reference sequence). V was pared by 5 bases and J by 8 bases, with 12 bases between. Here the CDR3 reads CASSLETGGYTF. The DNA of the CDR3 is TGTGCCAGCAGCCTTGAGACTGGAGGCTACACCTTC. Full variable domain (missing parts from reference TRBV7-9 and TRBJ1-2): DTGVSQNPRHKITKRGQNVTFRCDPISEHNRLYWYRQTLGQGPEFLTYFQNEAQLEKSRLLSDRFSAERPKGSFSTLEIQRTEQGDSAMYLCASSLETGGYTFGSGTRLTVV.

The V and J genes are TRBV7-2 and TRBJ1-5, with 7 bases identical to TRBD1. This CDR3 has 14 amino acids. V shed 1 base and J 5 bases; nucleotides not matched to a gene: 2. The germline gives CDR1 SGHTA, CDR2 FQGNSA. The CDR3 loop reads CASSLGTGDQPQHF. The CDR3, as DNA: TGTGCCAGCAGCTTAGGTACAGGGGATCAGCCCCAGCATTTT.

This chain links TRBV30 with TRBJ2-2; unclear D gene. V was clipped by 2 bases and J by 1 base, with 14 bases between them. CDR3 size: 16 residues. The germline CDR1 and CDR2 sequences are GTSNPN and SVGIG (reference sequence). DNA of the CDR3: TGTGCCTGGAGTCATCTAGGCGGTTTGAACACCGGGGAGCTGTTTTTT. Protein sequence: CAWSHLGGLNTGELFF.

This clone was recorded only once. J is TRBJ1-2 and V is TRBV2; 7 bases are shared with TRBD1. CDR3 size: 14 residues. The V segment lost 1 base and the J segment 7 bases; nucleotides outside the gene matches: 6. Looked up from germline, CDR1 is SNHLY and CDR2 is FYNNEI. The CDR3 DNA follows: TGTGCCAGCAGTGAAGGGCAGGGGGTATCTGGCTACACCTTC. The encoded protein is CASSEGQGVSGYTF. Based on the CDR3 plus reference TRBV2 and TRBJ1-2, the full variable domain is EPEVTQTPSHQVTQMGQEVILRCVPISNHLYFYWYRQILGQKVEFLVSFYNNEISEKSEIFDDQFSVERPDGSNFTLKIRSTKLEDSAMYFCASSEGQGVSGYTFGSGTRLTVV.

The V gene is TRBV7-2, the J gene TRBJ2-2, with 8 bases matching TRBD1. The CDR3 has 16 amino acids. Trimming removed 2 bases from V and 7 bases from J; junction bases left unmatched: 9. From germline, CDR1 is SGHTA and CDR2 FQGNSA. CDR3 sequence (DNA): TGTGCCAGCAGCTTATCGGCAGGGGGCGTCCACGGGGAGCTGTTTTTT. It is translated as CASSLSAGGVHGELFF.

The genes are TRBV6-6 and TRBJ2-3; 10 nucleotides line up with TRBD2. Germline loops: CDR1 MNHNY, CDR2 SVGAGI (reference sequence). Trimming at V came to 6 bases and at J to 1 base, leaving 1 base not matched to a gene. The CDR3 has 14 amino acids. CDR3 in DNA: TGTGCCAGCAGCACTAGCGGGGGCACAGATACGCAGTATTTT. Its protein product is CASSTSGGTDTQYF.

This clone was detected a few times. The chain couples TRBV7-9 to TRBJ1-2, with 9 positions matching TRBD1. The V gene end was trimmed by 5 bases and the J gene end by 3 bases; junction bases not matched to a gene: 13. This CDR3 contains 17 residues. Germline V gene lookup returns CDR1 SEHNR and CDR2 FQNEAQ (reference sequence). CDR3 amino acids: CASSLRTGAPLYYGYTF. CDR3 DNA: TGTGCCAGCAGCCTCCGGACAGGGGCGCCTCTCTACTATGGCTACACCTTC.

This sequence joins TRBV7-2 and TRBJ1-1, with unresolved D. Germline CDR1 SGHTA, CDR2 FQGNSA. The CDR3 spans 13 residues. V lost 1 base, J lost 7 bases, and 10 bases lay in between. The CDR3 DNA is TGTGCCAGCAGCTTAGTAATGGGGAGTGAAGCTTTCTTT. It specifies CASSLVMGSEAFF.

This rearrangement joins TRBV7-9 to TRBJ1-2; D ambiguous. This CDR3 has 12 residues. The V end lost 3 bases, the J end lost 1 base, and 3 bases lay between the germline ends. Germline V lookup: CDR1 SEHNR, CDR2 FQNEAQ (reference sequence). The CDR3 spells CASSFNNYGYTF. The CDR3 coding sequence is TGTGCCAGCAGCTTCAATAACTATGGCTACACCTTC.

The chain couples TRBV5-1 to TRBJ1-4; 12 nucleotides line up with TRBD1. CDR3 size: 15 residues. Unmatched junction bases numbered 7, after V lost 0 bases and J lost 13 bases. CDR1 is SGHRS and CDR2 is YFSETQ in the germline V gene. The CDR3 nucleotides are TGCGCCAGCAGCTTGGATGGGACAGGGGGCAGGGGACTGTTTTTT. It encodes CASSLDGTGGRGLFF.

This rearrangement joins TRBV12-3 or TRBV12-4 to TRBJ2-5; 8 bases match TRBD1. The V and J ends lost 5 bases and 7 bases, in that order; junction bases with no gene match: 6. The length of the CDR3 is 13 residues. The CDR3 loop reads CASSTQGDGTQYF. The CDR3 coding sequence is TGTGCCAGCAGTACACAGGGGGATGGGACCCAGTACTTC.

In this sample, this clone turned up a few times. The chain is built from TRBV6-5 and TRBJ1-2, with 9 bases that match TRBD1. The germline gives CDR1 MNHEY, CDR2 SVGAGI. V was clipped by 2 bases and J by 7 bases; unmatched bases: 8. CDR3 size: 15 residues. The CDR3 loop reads CASSYNGQGRSGYTF. CDR3 DNA sequence: TGTGCCAGCAGTTACAACGGACAGGGGAGATCTGGCTACACCTTC.

V usage is TRBV2 and J usage is TRBJ1-4; weak D call: TRBD1 (5 bases). Trimming stripped 6 bases from V and 2 bases from J, with 10 bases between. The CDR3 has 14 amino acids. CDR1 SNHLY and CDR2 FYNNEI come from the germline V gene. The CDR3 sequence: CASSLQGTNEKLFF. The DNA for the CDR3 is TGTGCCAGCAGCCTCCAGGGTACTAATGAAAAACTGTTTTTT.

The rearrangement joins TRBV4-1 to TRBJ1-2; D is unresolved. V gave up 1 base and J gave up 2 bases, with 8 bases separating them. Per germline, CDR1 MGHRA and CDR2 YSYEKL. The CDR3 has 14 amino acids. The CDR3, as DNA: TGCGCCAGCAGCCAAGCGGAGGAAAACTATGGCTACACCTTC. The encoded protein is CASSQAEENYGYTF.

This rearrangement joins TRBV6-5 to TRBJ2-4, with a tentative D call TRBD2 (5 bases). Germline-derived CDR1 and CDR2 are MNHEY and SVGAGI. The CDR3 length is 15 residues. Trimming removed 0 bases from V and 2 bases from J, with 8 bases in between. The DNA of the CDR3 is TGTGCCAGCAGTTACTCGAGGGAAACCAAAAACATTCAGTACTTC. Translation gives CASSYSRETKNIQYF.

This clone occurred once. The CDR3 sequence is CAISEKGALNTEAFF. The CDR3 DNA reads TGTGCCATCAGTGAGAAAGGGGCCCTGAACACTGAAGCTTTCTTT. J is TRBJ1-1 and V is TRBV10-3; a possible D gene is TRBD1 (5 bases). CDR1 and CDR2 (germline): ENHRY, SYGVKD. CDR3 length: 15 residues. Trimming cost V 2 bases and J 0 bases, with 10 bases left between them.

This clone appeared once. The V and J genes are TRBV5-1 and TRBJ2-3; 7 bases are a match to TRBD2. V trimming: 3 bases; J trimming: 8 bases; junction bases outside the gene matches: 6. CDR1 SGHRS and CDR2 YFSETQ come from the germline V gene. This CDR3 is 13 amino acids long. CDR3 amino acids: CASSSPGEGTQYF. CDR3 nucleotides: TGCGCCAGCAGCTCGCCTGGGGAGGGTACGCAGTATTTT.

This clone has just a few counts. V usage is TRBV11-2 and J usage is TRBJ2-7, with 7 positions matching TRBD1. The CDR3 spans 15 residues. The germline V gene encodes CDR1 SGHAT and CDR2 FQNNGV. The trim removed 0 bases at V and 6 bases at J, leaving 8 bases unmatched. The CDR3 is CASSLETGLGREQYF. CDR3 in DNA: TGTGCCAGCAGCTTAGAGACAGGGCTTGGGCGCGAGCAGTACTTC. The entire variable domain, with the rest obtained from reference TRBV11-2 and TRBJ2-7, is as follows: EAGVAQSPRYKIIEKRQSVAFWCNPISGHATLYWYQQILGQGPKLLIQFQNNGVVDDSQLPKDRFSAERLKGVDSTLKIQPAKLEDSAVYLCASSLETGLGREQYFGPGTRLTVT.